Listed below are T cell receptor beta chains from one sample, sequenced in a study of Graves' ophthalmopathy and Graves' hyperthyroidism. TCRdb recomputed calls from the multiplex PCR reads with MiXCR, one row per CDR3 protein. Of 300,000 to 450,000 distinct CDR3 sequences listed, about a sixth are singletons. Input material: peripheral blood. The receptors stem from an adult woman with stable Graves' hyperthyroidism. Each CDR3 is given with its conserved first and last residue. Each record gives: CDR3 length, J gene, D gene, clone size, V gene, CDR3 DNA, CDR3 protein. D genes are given only for firm matches. Where a row states a size, it is once, few, many or the class of an expanded clone; other rows omit it.

>15|TRBJ2-7|NA|many|TRBV6-2/TRBV6-3
TGTGCCAGCAGTCTATCAGGGGCACACTCCTACGAGCAGTACTTC
CASSLSGAHSYEQYF
>15|TRBJ2-5|NA|few|TRBV29-1
TGCAGCGTTTGTGGAGCTAGCGTAGGGGAAGAGACCCAGTACTTC
CSVCGASVGEETQYF
>17|TRBJ1-2|TRBD1|many|TRBV7-2
TGTGCCAGCAGCAAAAACAGGGGGCCGAGGTCTAACTATGGCTACACCTTC
CASSKNRGPRSNYGYTF
>11|TRBJ2-7|NA|many|TRBV6-2/TRBV6-3
TGTGCCAGCAGTTCAACTGGACGGCAGTACTTC
CASSSTGRQYF
>17|TRBJ1-5|NA|many|TRBV6-2/TRBV6-3
TGTGCCAGCAGTTACTCGATGGTGCACAGGACGGGACAGCCCCAGCATTTT
CASSYSMVHRTGQPQHF
>14|TRBJ1-2|NA|NA|TRBV20-1
TGCAGTGCTATAGACAGGCGTGCGGACTATGGCTACACCTTC
CSAIDRRADYGYTF
>15|TRBJ2-5|NA|many|TRBV20-1
TGCAGTGCTAGAGATGAGGCGGAGGACCGAGAGACCCAGTACTTC
CSARDEAEDRETQYF
>17|TRBJ2-6|NA|NA|TRBV24-1
TGTGCCACCAGCGCTCCCCAGGGAACTGGCGGGGCCAACGTCCTGACTTTC
CATSAPQGTGGANVLTF
>16|TRBJ2-7|TRBD2|many|TRBV6-2/TRBV6-3
TGTGCCAGCTCCGAAGTAGCGGGAGCTACCTCCTACGAGCAGTACTTC
CASSEVAGATSYEQYF
>16|TRBJ2-1|NA|NA|TRBV11-1
TGTGCCAGCAGCCTAATGGGACTCGAGGACTACAATGAGCAGTTCTTC
CASSLMGLEDYNEQFF
>13|TRBJ2-5|TRBD1|many|TRBV20-1
TGCAGTAACGCGGACAGGGGAGGAGAGACCCAGTACTTC
CSNADRGGETQYF
>15|TRBJ2-7|TRBD2|many|TRBV27
TGTGCCAGCAGTTTAGCGGGAGCAGGCTCCTACGAGCAGTACTTC
CASSLAGAGSYEQYF
>13|TRBJ2-7|NA|many|TRBV12-3/TRBV12-4
TGTGCCAGCAGCCAACAGGCCCTGGGGGAGAAGTACTTC
CASSQQALGEKYF
>14|TRBJ1-1|TRBD1|once|TRBV10-3
TGTGCCATCAGGCCGACAGGGGCGTACACTGAAGCTTTCTTT
CAIRPTGAYTEAFF
>14|TRBJ2-7|NA|many|TRBV19
TGTGCCAGTAGTCGGAGGGGGCTTCCCTACGAGCAGTACTTC
CASSRRGLPYEQYF
>11|TRBJ1-2|NA|many|TRBV29-1
TGCAGCGTTGAATGGGTCTATGGCTACACCTTC
CSVEWVYGYTF
>13|TRBJ1-5|TRBD1|many|TRBV11-1
TGTGCCAGCAGCGATGGACAGGGCCAGCCCCAGCATTTT
CASSDGQGQPQHF
>18|TRBJ1-3|TRBD1|many|TRBV30
TGTGCCTGGAGTGCCCTCTTCACCGGGACAGGGGAAAGGAACACCATATATTTT
CAWSALFTGTGERNTIYF
>15|TRBJ1-5|NA|many|TRBV10-3
TGTGCCATCAGTGAGTCGGGGGACTTCAATCAGCCCCAGCATTTT
CAISESGDFNQPQHF
>14|TRBJ2-7|TRBD2|NA|TRBV5-1
TGCGCCAGCAGCCTCGGGACTAGTAACTACGAGCAGTACTTC
CASSLGTSNYEQYF
>15|TRBJ1-1|NA|few|TRBV3-1
TGTGCCAGCAGCCAAGAAGGACACCTGAACACTGAAGCTTTCTTT
CASSQEGHLNTEAFF
>14|TRBJ2-2|TRBD1|NA|TRBV12-3/TRBV12-4
TGTGCCAGTGTAAGGACAGGGGGCGCCGGGGAGCTGTTTTTT
CASVRTGGAGELFF
>15|TRBJ2-7|TRBD1|NA|TRBV6-1
TGTGCCAGCAGCGAAAGTCGGGGACAGGTCGACGAGCAGTACTTC
CASSESRGQVDEQYF
>10|TRBJ2-2|NA|NA|TRBV2
TGTGCCAGCATCGGCGGGGAGCTGTTCTTT
CASIGGELFF
>20|TRBJ2-4|NA|many|TRBV2
TGTGCCAGCAGAGGTAGGGGTGGAACCAGGGACCTCATAGCCAAAAACATTCAGTACTTC
CASRGRGGTRDLIAKNIQYF
>15|TRBJ1-1|NA|NA|TRBV5-1
TGCGCCAGCAGCTTGGATGGTTTAATGAACACTGAAGCTTTCTTT
CASSLDGLMNTEAFF
>15|TRBJ2-2|NA|NA|TRBV28
TGTGCCAGCAGTAGGGGCAGAGAGTTCACCGGGGAGCTGTTTTTT
CASSRGREFTGELFF
>17|TRBJ2-2|TRBD1|many|TRBV28
TGTGCCAGCAGTTTTAACGGACAGGGGGCAAGAGACGGGGAGCTGTTTTTT
CASSFNGQGARDGELFF
>13|TRBJ1-2|TRBD1|many|TRBV20-1
TGCAGTGCCCTGGACAGGGAGCGTTATGGCTACACCTTC
CSALDRERYGYTF
>15|TRBJ2-5|NA|NA|TRBV7-2
TGTGCCAGCAGCTATACAACCGGGGCCCCGGGGATCCAGTACTTC
CASSYTTGAPGIQYF
>15|TRBJ1-2|NA|NA|TRBV29-1
TGCAGCGTTCCGGGATCTTTCACCTCTAACTATGGCTACACCTTC
CSVPGSFTSNYGYTF
>13|TRBJ2-7|NA|NA|TRBV9
TGTGCCAGCAGCCGCGACTTGGCCCGCGAGCAGTACTTC
CASSRDLAREQYF
>19|TRBJ2-4|TRBD1|many|TRBV6-4
TGTGCCAGCAGTGCTTACCGGGACAGGGGGCTGTCAGCCAAAAACATTCAGTACTTC
CASSAYRDRGLSAKNIQYF
>13|TRBJ1-1|NA|many|TRBV6-5
TGTGCCAGCCTCGGGGCAGAGAACACTGAAGCTTTCTTT
CASLGAENTEAFF
>13|TRBJ1-2|NA|many|TRBV27
TGTGCCAGCAGTTTCGGGCTTTCCTATGGCTACACCTTC
CASSFGLSYGYTF
>14|TRBJ2-7|TRBD1|many|TRBV12-3/TRBV12-4
TGTGCCGACGGGGGACAGGGTGTTTCCTACGAGCAGTACTTC
CADGGQGVSYEQYF
>15|TRBJ2-2|TRBD1|NA|TRBV28
TGTGCCAGCAGTTTTGGGACAGGGGTATCCGGGGAGCTGTTTTTT
CASSFGTGVSGELFF
>12|TRBJ2-7|NA|NA|TRBV2
TGTGCCAGCGAGGGCGGTTCCTACGAGCAGTACTTC
CASEGGSYEQYF
>14|TRBJ2-5|NA|many|TRBV7-9
TGTGCCAGCAGCTTAGCGGTCAGGGCCGAGACCCAGTACTTC
CASSLAVRAETQYF
>16|TRBJ1-5|NA|many|TRBV7-2
TGTGCCAGCAGCGCCGTTGGGCCCGTCGGCCATCAGCCCCAGCATTTT
CASSAVGPVGHQPQHF
>14|TRBJ1-2|NA|many|TRBV4-3
TGCGCCAGCAGCCAAGTAGTTAGGGTTAGTGGCTACACCTTC
CASSQVVRVSGYTF
>14|TRBJ2-7|TRBD2|many|TRBV30
TGTGCCTGTATTCCTAGCGGGAGGTCCTACGAGCAGTACTTC
CACIPSGRSYEQYF
>9|TRBJ2-7|NA|NA|TRBV9
TGTGCCAGAACCTACGAGCAGTACTTC
CARTYEQYF
>16|TRBJ2-7|TRBD2|many|TRBV5-1
TGCGCCAGCAGCTCCTCTAGCGGGAGTATCCCCTACGAGCAGTACTTC
CASSSSSGSIPYEQYF
>16|TRBJ2-7|TRBD2|many|TRBV27
TGTGCCAGCAGTCTATCTAGCGGGAGGGCCTTTTACGAGCAGTACTTC
CASSLSSGRAFYEQYF
>14|TRBJ1-1|NA|many|TRBV6-1
TGTGCCAGCAGTGAAGTCGACAAGAACACTGAAGCTTTCTTT
CASSEVDKNTEAFF
>16|TRBJ1-2|NA|NA|TRBV18
TGTGCCAGCTCCCCAACGTTGGGGACCGCTAACTATGGCTACACCTTC
CASSPTLGTANYGYTF
>17|TRBJ2-5|TRBD2|many|TRBV13
TGTGCCAGCAGCTTAGGCGGCTCTAGCGGACATAAGTTGACCCAGTACTTC
CASSLGGSSGHKLTQYF